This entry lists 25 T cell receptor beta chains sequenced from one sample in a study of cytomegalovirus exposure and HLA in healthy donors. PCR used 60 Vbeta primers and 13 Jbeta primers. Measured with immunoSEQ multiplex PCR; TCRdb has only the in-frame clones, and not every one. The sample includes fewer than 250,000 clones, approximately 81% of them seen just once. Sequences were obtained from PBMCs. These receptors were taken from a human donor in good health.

The CDR3, as DNA: TGTGCCAGCAGTTACGTGCGGGGCGGAGATACGCAGTATTTT. Translated: CASSYVRGGDTQYF. V and J are TRBV6-5 and TRBJ2-3, with D perhaps TRBD2 (6 bases). Trimming pared 2 bases from V and 5 bases from J, leaving 11 bases between. The CDR3 contains 14 residues. Germline V lookup: CDR1 MNHEY, CDR2 SVGAGI.

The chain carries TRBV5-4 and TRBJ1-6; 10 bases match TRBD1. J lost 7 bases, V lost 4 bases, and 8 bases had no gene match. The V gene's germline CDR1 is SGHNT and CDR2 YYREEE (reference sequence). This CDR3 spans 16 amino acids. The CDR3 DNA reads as TGTGCCAGCAGCGAGGAGGACAGGGGGAGGAATTCACCCCTCCACTTT. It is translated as CASSEEDRGRNSPLHF.

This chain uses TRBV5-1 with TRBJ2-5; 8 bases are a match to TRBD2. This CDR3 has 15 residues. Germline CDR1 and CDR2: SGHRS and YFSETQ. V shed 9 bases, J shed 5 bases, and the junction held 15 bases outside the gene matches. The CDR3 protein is CATTPLGAGVETQYF. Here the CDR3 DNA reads TGCGCCACCACCCCGTTGGGAGCGGGAGTGGAGACCCAGTACTTC.

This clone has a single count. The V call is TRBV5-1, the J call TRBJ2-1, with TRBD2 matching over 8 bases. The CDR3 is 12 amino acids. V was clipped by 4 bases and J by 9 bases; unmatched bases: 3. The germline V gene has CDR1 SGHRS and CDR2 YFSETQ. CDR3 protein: CASSASGFEQFF. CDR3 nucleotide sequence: TGCGCCAGCAGCGCTAGCGGGTTTGAGCAGTTCTTC.

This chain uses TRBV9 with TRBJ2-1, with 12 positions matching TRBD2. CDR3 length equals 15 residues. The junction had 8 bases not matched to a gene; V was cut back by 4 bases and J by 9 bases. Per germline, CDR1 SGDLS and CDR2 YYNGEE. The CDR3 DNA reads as TGTGCCAGCAGCCAGTTGACTAGCGGGAGTGGTGAGCAGTTCTTC. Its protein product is CASSQLTSGSGEQFF.

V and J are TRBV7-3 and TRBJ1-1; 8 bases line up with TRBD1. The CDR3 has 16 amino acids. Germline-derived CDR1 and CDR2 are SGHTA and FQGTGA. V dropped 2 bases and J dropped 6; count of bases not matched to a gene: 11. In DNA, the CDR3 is TGTGCCAGCAGCTTAGTCTCAGGGGGCGGTCTGGCTGAAGCTTTCTTT. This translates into CASSLVSGGGLAEAFF. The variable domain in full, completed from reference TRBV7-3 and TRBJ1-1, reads GAGVSQTPSNKVTEKGKYVELRCDPISGHTALYWYRQSLGQGPEFLIYFQGTGAADDSGLPNDRFFAVRPEGSVSTLKIQRTERGDSAVYLCASSLVSGGGLAEAFFGQGTRLTVV.

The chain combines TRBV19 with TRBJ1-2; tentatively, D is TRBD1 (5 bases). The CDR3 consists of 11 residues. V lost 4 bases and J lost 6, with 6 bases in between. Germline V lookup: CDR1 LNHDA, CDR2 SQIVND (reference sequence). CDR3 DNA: TGTGCCAGTAGTAGGACACATGGCTACACCTTC. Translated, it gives CASSRTHGYTF.

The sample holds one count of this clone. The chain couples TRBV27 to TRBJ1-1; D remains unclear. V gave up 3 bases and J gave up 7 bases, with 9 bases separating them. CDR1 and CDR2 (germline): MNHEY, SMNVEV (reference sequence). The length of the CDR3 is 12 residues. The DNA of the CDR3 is TGTGCCAGCAGTTTTCGATCCGGTGAAGCTTTCTTT. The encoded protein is CASSFRSGEAFF.

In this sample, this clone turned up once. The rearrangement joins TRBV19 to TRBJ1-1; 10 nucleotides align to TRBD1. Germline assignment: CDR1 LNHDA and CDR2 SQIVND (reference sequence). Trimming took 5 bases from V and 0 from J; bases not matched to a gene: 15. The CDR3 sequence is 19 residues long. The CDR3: CASSHGRTGGNWMNTEAFF. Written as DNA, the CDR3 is TGTGCCAGTAGTCATGGAAGGACAGGGGGAAACTGGATGAACACTGAAGCTTTCTTT.

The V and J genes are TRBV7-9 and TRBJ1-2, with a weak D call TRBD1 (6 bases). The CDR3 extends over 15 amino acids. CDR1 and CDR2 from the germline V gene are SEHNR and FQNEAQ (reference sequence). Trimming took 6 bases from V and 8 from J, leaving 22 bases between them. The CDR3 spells CASSSDSLAVRGYTF. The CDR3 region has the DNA TGTGCCAGCAGTTCGGACAGTCTGGCGGTTCGAGGCTACACCTTC.

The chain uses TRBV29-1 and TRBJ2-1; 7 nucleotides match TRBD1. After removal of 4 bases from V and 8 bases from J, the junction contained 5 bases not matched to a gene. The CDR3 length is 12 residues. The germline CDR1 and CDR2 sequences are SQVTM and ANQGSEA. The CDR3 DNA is TGCAGCGTTGTTCAGGGGGTGGATGAGCAGTTCTTC. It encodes CSVVQGVDEQFF.

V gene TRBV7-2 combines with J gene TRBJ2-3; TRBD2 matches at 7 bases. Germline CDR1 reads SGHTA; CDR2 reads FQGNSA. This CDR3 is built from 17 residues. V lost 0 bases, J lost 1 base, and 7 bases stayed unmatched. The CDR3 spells CASSLASTSGGTDTQYF. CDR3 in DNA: TGTGCCAGCAGCTTAGCGAGTACGAGCGGGGGCACAGATACGCAGTATTTT.

The CDR3 reads CASSATGQRETQYF. In nucleotides, the CDR3 is TGTGCCAGTAGTGCCACGGGACAGCGAGAGACCCAGTACTTC. This rearrangement joins TRBV19 to TRBJ2-5; 7 positions match TRBD1. The V gene end was trimmed by 5 bases and the J gene end by 4 bases; junction bases not matched to a gene: 7. The length of the CDR3 is 14 residues. Germline-derived CDR1 and CDR2 are LNHDA and SQIVND (reference sequence).

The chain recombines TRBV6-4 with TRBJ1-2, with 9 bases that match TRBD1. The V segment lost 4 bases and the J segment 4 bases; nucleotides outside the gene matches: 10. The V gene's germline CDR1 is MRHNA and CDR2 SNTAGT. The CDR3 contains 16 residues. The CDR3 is CASSASPGQGLYGYTF. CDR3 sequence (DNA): TGTGCCAGCAGTGCTTCTCCGGGACAGGGCCTCTATGGCTACACCTTC.

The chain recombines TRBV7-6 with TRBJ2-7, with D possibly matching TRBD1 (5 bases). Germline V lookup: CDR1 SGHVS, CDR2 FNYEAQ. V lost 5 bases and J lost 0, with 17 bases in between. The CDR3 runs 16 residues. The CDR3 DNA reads TGTGCCAGCAGCCCTGAAGACAGCTACAACTCCTACGAGCAGTACTTC. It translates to CASSPEDSYNSYEQYF. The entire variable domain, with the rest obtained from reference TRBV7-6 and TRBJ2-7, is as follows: GAGVSQSPRYKVTKRGQDVALRCDPISGHVSLYWYRQALGQGPEFLTYFNYEAQQDKSGLPNDRFSAERPEGSISTLTIQRTEQRDSAMYRCASSPEDSYNSYEQYFGPGTRLTVT.

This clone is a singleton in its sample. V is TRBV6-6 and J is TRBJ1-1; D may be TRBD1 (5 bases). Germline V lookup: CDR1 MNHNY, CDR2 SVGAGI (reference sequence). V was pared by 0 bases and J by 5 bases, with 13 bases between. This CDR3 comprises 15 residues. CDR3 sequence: CASSYSIGARTEAFF. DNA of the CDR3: TGTGCCAGCAGTTACTCTATAGGGGCGCGAACTGAAGCTTTCTTT.

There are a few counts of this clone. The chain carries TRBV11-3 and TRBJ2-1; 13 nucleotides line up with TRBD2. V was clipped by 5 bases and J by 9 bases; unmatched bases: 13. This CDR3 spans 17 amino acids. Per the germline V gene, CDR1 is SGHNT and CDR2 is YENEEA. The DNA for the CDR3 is TGTGCCAGCAGCCCCTTTGGACTAGCGGGAGTTTGGGTTGAGCAGTTCTTC. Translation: CASSPFGLAGVWVEQFF.

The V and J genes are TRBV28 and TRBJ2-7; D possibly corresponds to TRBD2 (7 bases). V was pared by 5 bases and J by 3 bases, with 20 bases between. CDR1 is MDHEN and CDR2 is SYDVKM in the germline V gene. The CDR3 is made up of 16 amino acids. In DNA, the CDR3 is TGTGCCAGCAGTGGGGGGGCACAGGGTTGGGACTACGAGCAGTACTTC. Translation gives CASSGGAQGWDYEQYF.

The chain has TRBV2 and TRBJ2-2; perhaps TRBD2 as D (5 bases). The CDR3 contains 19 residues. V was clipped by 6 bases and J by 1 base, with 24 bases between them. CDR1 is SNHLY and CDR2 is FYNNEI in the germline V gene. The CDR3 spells CASRDISFGAGENTGELFF. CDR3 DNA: TGTGCCAGCAGAGATATCTCTTTTGGTGCGGGCGAGAACACCGGGGAGCTGTTTTTT. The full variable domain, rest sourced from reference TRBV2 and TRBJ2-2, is EPEVTQTPSHQVTQMGQEVILRCVPISNHLYFYWYRQILGQKVEFLVSFYNNEISEKSEIFDDQFSVERPDGSNFTLKIRSTKLEDSAMYFCASRDISFGAGENTGELFFGEGSRLTVL.

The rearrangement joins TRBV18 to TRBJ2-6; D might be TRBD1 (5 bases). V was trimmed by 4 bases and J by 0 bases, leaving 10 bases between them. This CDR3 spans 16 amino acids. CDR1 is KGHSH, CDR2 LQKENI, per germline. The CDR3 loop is CASSRKGVSGANVLTF. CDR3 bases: TGTGCCAGCTCACGAAAAGGGGTCTCTGGGGCCAACGTCCTGACTTTC.

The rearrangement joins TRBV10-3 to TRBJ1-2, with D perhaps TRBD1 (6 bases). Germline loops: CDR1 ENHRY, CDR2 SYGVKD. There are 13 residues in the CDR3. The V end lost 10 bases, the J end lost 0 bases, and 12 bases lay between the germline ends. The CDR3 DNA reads TGTGCCACCATGGACAGTCCTAACTATGGCTACACCTTC. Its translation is CATMDSPNYGYTF.

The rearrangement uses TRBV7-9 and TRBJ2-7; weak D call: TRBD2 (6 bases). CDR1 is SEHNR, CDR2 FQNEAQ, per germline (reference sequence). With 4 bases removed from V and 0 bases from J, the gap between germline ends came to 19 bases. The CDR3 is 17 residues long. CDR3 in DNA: TGTGCCAGCAGCTCATTTTCTAGCGCCAGCTCCTCCTACGAGCAGTACTTC. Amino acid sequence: CASSSFSSASSSYEQYF.

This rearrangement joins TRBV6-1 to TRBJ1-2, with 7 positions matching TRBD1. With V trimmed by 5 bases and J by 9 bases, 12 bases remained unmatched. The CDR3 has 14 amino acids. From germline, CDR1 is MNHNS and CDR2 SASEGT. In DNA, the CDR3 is TGTGCCAGCAGTTTCAGGGGGGCCGAAAGTCGCTACACCTTC. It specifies CASSFRGAESRYTF.

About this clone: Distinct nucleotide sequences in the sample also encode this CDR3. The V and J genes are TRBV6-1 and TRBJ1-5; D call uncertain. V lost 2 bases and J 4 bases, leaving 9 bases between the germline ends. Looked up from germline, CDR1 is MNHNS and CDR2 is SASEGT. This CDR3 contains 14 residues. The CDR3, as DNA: TGTGCCAGCAGTGAAACGGGGTCTAATCAGCCCCAGCATTTT. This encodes CASSETGSNQPQHF.

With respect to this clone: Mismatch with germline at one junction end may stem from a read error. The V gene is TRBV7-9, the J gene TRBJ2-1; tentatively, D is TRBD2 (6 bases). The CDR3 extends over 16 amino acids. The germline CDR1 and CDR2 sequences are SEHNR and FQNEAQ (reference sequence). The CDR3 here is CSSSLAPTGVENEQFF. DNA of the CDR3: TGTTCCAGCAGCTTAGCCCCTACGGGAGTAGAAAATGAGCAGTTCTTC.